This T cell receptor (beta chain) was obtained from a study of T cell responses to AZD1222 COVID-19 vaccine. Regarding the study as a whole: In all cases, repertoires were sampled only after the peak T cell response. Nearly half of the spike-specific TCRs reportedly recognize variant regions that carry no mutations. There were mostly white British donors and more females than males, and clonal diversity was possibly underestimated.

Data came from immunoSEQ multiplex PCR; TCRdb stores just in-frame clones and leaves some out. This sample carries some 200,000 clones, roughly 91% of them seen once, and the ten largest clones take more than 25%. The length of the CDR3 is 16 residues. V lost 0 bases, J lost 1 base, and 14 bases lay in between. The germline V gene has CDR1 SGHNT and CDR2 YYREEE (reference sequence). With respect to this clone: Its antigen remains unknown.

The chain joins TRBV5-4 to TRBJ2-7, with D possibly TRBD1 on 6 matching bases. This TCR was recovered from an adult who received the AZD1222 COVID-19 vaccine. The input for sequencing was peripheral blood, taken 28 days after the second AZD1222 dose. CDR3 region: CASSLAPGEKSYEQYF. The CDR3 nucleotides are TGTGCCAGCAGCTTGGCCCCAGGGGAGAAGTCCTACGAGCAGTACTTC. The full variable domain, rest sourced from reference TRBV5-4 and TRBJ2-7, is ETGVTQSPTHLIKTRGQQVTLRCSSQSGHNTVSWYQQALGQGPQFIFQYYREEENGRGNFPPRFSGLQFPNYSSELNVNALELDDSALYLCASSLAPGEKSYEQYFGPGTRLTVT.